Shown below are 14 T cell receptor beta chains from a single sample sequenced in a study of cytomegalovirus exposure and HLA in healthy donors. Use of 60 Vbeta and 13 Jbeta primers characterized the PCR. The protocol was immunoSEQ multiplex PCR, while the TCRdb copy is restricted to in-frame clones and leaves out a portion. The sample holds approximately 100,000 clones, around three quarters seen once. Sequencing was carried out using PBMCs. These receptors were taken from a human donor in good health.

The count of this clone is one. The CDR3 sequence: CASSLPTFDRGLFF. DNA for the CDR3: TGTGCCAGCAGTTTACCGACTTTTGACCGGGGGCTGTTTTTT. This chain connects TRBV28 to TRBJ2-2; D perhaps matches TRBD2 (5 bases). Germline values: CDR1 MDHEN, CDR2 SYDVKM. The CDR3 extends over 14 amino acids. Between the trimmed V and J ends, which lost 2 bases and 13 bases, there was a span of 17 bases.

The V gene is TRBV5-1, the J gene TRBJ2-3; 7 bases fit TRBD2. V gave up 1 base and J gave up 2 bases; unmatched junction bases: 4. Germline lookup yields CDR1 SGHRS and CDR2 YFSETQ. The CDR3 extends over 15 amino acids. The CDR3 DNA reads TGCGCCAGCAGCTTGAGCGGGGCTTCCACAGATACGCAGTATTTT. Residues: CASSLSGASTDTQYF. The full variable domain, with the rest looked up from reference TRBV5-1 and TRBJ2-3, is KAGVTQTPRYLIKTRGQQVTLSCSPISGHRSVSWYQQTPGQGLQFLFEYFSETQRNKGNFPGRFSGRQFSNSRSEMNVSTLELGDSALYLCASSLSGASTDTQYFGPGTRLTVL.

A few counts support this clone. The rearrangement links TRBV29-1 to TRBJ2-3; TRBD1 agrees at 7 bases. V was clipped by 6 bases and J by 4 bases; unmatched bases: 7. Germline V gives CDR1 SQVTM, CDR2 ANQGSEA. The CDR3 extends over 13 amino acids. CDR3 nucleotides: TGCAGCGTCCTCAGACAGGGTGCAGATACGCAGTATTTT. Translating gives CSVLRQGADTQYF.

Only a few counts were recorded for this clone. The chain employs TRBV7-9 and TRBJ2-3, with 10 nucleotides matching TRBD2. Germline CDR1 and CDR2: SEHNR and FQNEAQ (reference sequence). V dropped 4 bases and J dropped 1; count of bases not matched to a gene: 5. This CDR3 is built from 16 residues. The CDR3 here is CASSWTSGGGTDTQYF. CDR3 nucleotides: TGTGCCAGCAGCTGGACTAGCGGAGGGGGCACAGATACGCAGTATTTT.

The rearrangement joins TRBV6-1 to TRBJ1-2; 7 bases match TRBD1. This CDR3 has 18 residues. From germline, CDR1 is MNHNS and CDR2 SASEGT. The V gene end was trimmed by 6 bases and the J gene end by 6 bases; junction bases not matched to a gene: 22. CDR3 loop: CASSEHIKTTGVSHGYTF. CDR3 DNA: TGTGCCAGCAGCGAACACATTAAAACCACAGGGGTTAGCCATGGCTACACCTTC.

This clone was picked up a small number of times. The chain recombines TRBV6-5 with TRBJ2-1, with D possibly being TRBD2 (6 bases). Germline V gene lookup returns CDR1 MNHEY and CDR2 SVGAGI. The CDR3 runs to 14 residues. V lost 6 bases and J lost 6, with 15 bases in between. CDR3 coding DNA: TGTGCCAGCAGAGGGACGGGAGAGCTCAATGAGCAGTTCTTC. It yields the protein CASRGTGELNEQFF.

The V gene is TRBV29-1, the J gene TRBJ1-4; tentative D call: TRBD1 (6 bases). Trimming removed 4 bases from V and 3 bases from J, with 9 bases in between. Germline values: CDR1 SQVTM, CDR2 ANQGSEA. The CDR3 spans 13 residues. The CDR3 is CSVADSPNEKLFF. The CDR3 nucleotides read TGCAGCGTTGCGGACAGTCCTAATGAAAAACTGTTTTTT.

The chain carries TRBV5-1 and TRBJ2-5, with a possible D match to TRBD1 (5 bases). The CDR3 spans 13 residues. V was clipped by 1 base and J by 5 bases, with 9 bases between them. The germline V gene has CDR1 SGHRS and CDR2 YFSETQ. The chain's CDR3 is CASSLFSGETQYF. CDR3 DNA: TGCGCCAGCAGCTTGTTCTCAGGGGAGACCCAGTACTTC.

A word on this clone: One end of the junction fails to match germline, which may point to a read error. The V call is TRBV4-3, the J call TRBJ1-4, with 12 nucleotides matching TRBD1. The CDR3 is 14 residues long. From germline, CDR1 is LGHNA and CDR2 YSLEER. The CDR3 region is CASSLVGTGGSPIF. As DNA, the CDR3 is TGCGCCAGCAGCCTCGTCGGGACAGGGGGCTCTCCGATTTTT.

This chain joins TRBV9 and TRBJ2-7, with 12 bases matching TRBD2. V dropped 3 bases and J dropped 7; count of bases not matched to a gene: 8. The CDR3 is 15 residues long. Germline CDR1 is SGDLS and CDR2 is YYNGEE. For the CDR3, the DNA is TGTGCCAGCAGCGCAGGACTAGCGGGAAGGGTGGAGCAGTACTTC. Residues: CASSAGLAGRVEQYF.

The chain employs TRBV6-1 and TRBJ1-5, with D hard to call. Trimming left V 3 bases short and J 4 bases short, with 10 bases between. The CDR3 is 14 amino acids. Germline V gene lookup returns CDR1 MNHNS and CDR2 SASEGT. CDR3 coding DNA: TGTGCCAGCAGTGAGGTTTCGGGGAATCAGCCCCAGCATTTT. It is translated as CASSEVSGNQPQHF.

The V call is TRBV9, the J call TRBJ2-2, with a weak D call TRBD2 (6 bases). Germline loops: CDR1 SGDLS, CDR2 YYNGEE. V gave up 4 bases and J gave up 1 base, with 14 bases separating them. The CDR3 totals 16 residues. CDR3 DNA sequence: TGTGCCAGCAGCCCCCTGGGGGGTAAGAACACCGGGGAGCTGTTTTTT. Its translation is CASSPLGGKNTGELFF.

The V and J genes are TRBV28 and TRBJ2-7; D may be TRBD1 (5 bases). Trimming cost V 7 bases and J 6 bases, with 19 bases left between them. The CDR3 totals 14 residues. The germline CDR1 and CDR2 sequences are MDHEN and SYDVKM. CDR3 sequence reads: CASNPRRGTGEQYF. The CDR3 DNA sequence: TGTGCCAGCAACCCCCGAAGGGGTACGGGCGAGCAGTACTTC.

The chain recombines TRBV4-3 with TRBJ2-1, with D maybe TRBD2 (6 bases). V lost 4 bases and J lost 6, with 13 bases in between. Per the germline V gene, CDR1 is LGHNA and CDR2 is YSLEER. The CDR3 extends over 14 amino acids. The CDR3 here is CASSPGRLGNEQFF. The CDR3 coding sequence is TGCGCCAGCAGCCCCGGGCGACTAGGCAATGAGCAGTTCTTC.